This T cell receptor (beta chain) was documented in a study of blood T cells in healthy people across ages. Across the whole study: Per two T cells, template switching captured roughly one barcoded beta molecule.

General observations from the study: Estimated diversity that came from one million T cells was considered an underestimate. Fewer expanded clones and more diversity marked long-lived versus aged donors.

Together with a sample-barcoded 5' primer, a J-beta primer mix was included in a second PCR lasting roughly 7 to 11 cycles. A single record per CDR3 protein comes from TCRdb applying MiXCR to the 5' RACE reads. The profile shows 600,000 to 900,000 distinct CDR3 sequences, under 30% of them singletons. On this clonotype: Its antigen is still unknown.

J gave up 1 base and V 10 bases, and 4 bases lay outside the gene matches. Germline V lookup: CDR1 MNHEY, CDR2 SMNVEV (reference sequence). This CDR3 has 13 amino acids. The sample was also linked to a second study, of T cells of mothers and their children.

This chain joins TRBV27 and TRBJ2-3, with 8 bases identical to TRBD2. The specimen was blood. The TCR originated in a boy between 10 and 17 years old in good health. The CDR3 is CATREGGTDTQYF. In DNA form, the CDR3 reads TGTGCCACCCGGGAGGGGGGCACAGATACGCAGTATTTT.